This T cell receptor beta chain derives from a study of prognosis after radiotherapy for stage I lung cancer. Two-round multiplex PCR, the amplification method, yielded TCR beta CDR3 from genomic DNA. Used in first-round PCR were primers specific to each TRBV and TRBJ gene. TCRdb processed the multiplex PCR reads anew with MiXCR; each CDR3 protein has one entry. The sample lists roughly 26,000 distinct CDR3 sequences, 25% to 35% occurring once. This clonotype showed up many times. The CDR3 is 17 amino acids. V lost 4 bases and J lost 1, with 19 bases in between. The germline gives CDR1 MNHNS, CDR2 SASEGT.

This chain joins TRBV6-1 and TRBJ1-2; D is unclear. The clonotype was recovered from a donor over 45 with non-small cell lung cancer. The sample was PBMCs, taken before or after stereotactic body radiation therapy (not recorded which). As DNA, the CDR3 is TGTGCCAGCAGTGCACACGACACCAGAGGACTTAACTATGGCTACACCTTC. Its protein product is CASSAHDTRGLNYGYTF.